This TCR beta chain comes out of a study of cytomegalovirus exposure and HLA in healthy donors. The PCR employed 60 Vbeta primers together with 13 Jbeta primers. TCRdb's table, derived via immunoSEQ multiplex PCR, lists solely in-frame clones and lacks some. Found here are 90,000 to 100,000 clones; the top ten clones hold around 3.6%. Study-level points and caveats: In vitro work confirmed that a few CMV-associated chains recognize CMV antigens.

As for this clone: The target antigen is unknown.

This sequence originates from a woman in her 30s in good health and CMV-seronegative. Material for sequencing was PBMCs.

CDR3 sequence reads: CASSLRENTEAFF. CDR3 bases: TGTGCCAGCAGTTTAAGAGAGAACACTGAAGCTTTCTTT. The chain combines TRBV6-5 with TRBJ1-1; D is undetermined. This CDR3 spans 13 amino acids. V was shortened by 4 bases and J by 1 base, with 7 bases between the two germline ends. In germline, CDR1 is MNHEY, CDR2 SVGAGI.